This is a list of T cell receptor beta chains from one sample in a study of cytomegalovirus exposure and HLA in healthy donors. Clones were read by immunoSEQ multiplex PCR, and TCRdb kept only the in-frame ones, dropping some. The sample contains more than 95,000 clones, roughly nine tenths of which appear only once. The sequencing sample was made of PBMCs. Receptors originate from a woman aged 18-29 years in good health and CMV-seropositive. Both conserved end residues are part of each CDR3. D genes are given only for firm matches. Part of the rows lack a size; the others show once, few, many or a class for expanded clones.

j_call | clone_size | v_call | d_call | cdr3_aa | cdr3_nt
TRBJ1-5 | NA | TRBV11-2 | NA | CASSLEPGNQPQHF | TGTGCCAGCAGCTTAGAGCCAGGCAATCAGCCCCAGCATTTT
TRBJ2-6 | NA | TRBV28 | NA | CASSLELGAGANVLTF | TGTGCCAGCAGTTTAGAGCTAGGGGCCGGGGCCAACGTCCTGACTTTC
TRBJ2-7 | NA | TRBV19 | TRBD2 | CASSIASGRTNEQYF | TGTGCCAGTAGTATAGCGAGCGGGAGAACCAACGAGCAGTACTTC
TRBJ2-2 | NA | TRBV27 | NA | CASRRSFAGELFF | TGTGCCAGCCGGAGGAGTTTTGCCGGGGAGCTGTTTTTT
TRBJ2-7 | NA | TRBV5-1 | TRBD1 | CASKFQGVAYEQYF | TGCGCCAGCAAATTTCAGGGGGTGGCCTACGAGCAGTACTTC
TRBJ1-3 | NA | TRBV11-2 | TRBD1 | CASRPGPGQAGNTIYF | TGTGCCAGCAGACCCGGACCGGGACAGGCTGGAAACACCATATATTTT
TRBJ1-1 | NA | TRBV19 | TRBD1 | CASSYRTDRAGEAFF | TGTGCCAGTAGCTACCGAACAGACAGGGCCGGCGAAGCTTTCTTT
TRBJ2-5 | NA | TRBV4-2 | NA | CASSQDRPTGGGQETQYF | TGTGCCAGCAGCCAAGACCGCCCTACAGGGGGGGGACAAGAGACCCAGTACTTC
TRBJ1-2 | NA | TRBV9 | NA | CASSVEGVYGYTF | TGTGCCAGCAGCGTAGAGGGGGTATATGGCTACACCTTC
TRBJ2-7 | NA | TRBV12-5 | TRBD1 | CASGLPSRTGIHEQYF | TGTGCTAGTGGTTTGCCATCAAGGACAGGGATCCACGAGCAGTACTTC
TRBJ1-2 | NA | TRBV6-5 | NA | CASSPHRDGGYGYTF | TGTGCCAGCAGTCCCCACAGGGACGGAGGCTATGGCTACACCTTC
TRBJ1-6 | few | TRBV7-3 | NA | CASSMRQERSYNSPLHF | TGTGCCAGCAGCATGCGACAGGAACGCTCCTATAATTCACCCCTCCACTTT
TRBJ2-1 | NA | TRBV7-8 | NA | CASSQRTDRTSQGSYNEQFF | TGTGCCAGCAGCCAAAGGACAGACCGAACTAGTCAGGGATCTTACAATGAGCAGTTCTTC
TRBJ1-4 | NA | TRBV19 | NA | CASSISATNEKLFF | TGTGCCAGTAGTATATCGGCAACTAATGAAAAACTGTTTTTT
TRBJ2-2 | once | TRBV15 | NA | CATSRGRSPGTGELFF | TGTGCCACCAGCAGAGGGAGGAGTCCGGGCACCGGGGAGCTGTTTTTT
TRBJ2-1 | NA | TRBV4-1 | TRBD2 | CASSQQNLLTSGSSNEQFF | TGCGCCAGCAGCCAACAAAACCTCCTAACTAGCGGGAGCTCCAATGAGCAGTTCTTC
TRBJ2-3 | NA | TRBV4-2 | NA | CASSHPGTSTDTQYF | TGTGCCAGCAGCCACCCAGGGACTAGCACAGATACGCAGTATTTT
TRBJ2-2 | once | TRBV5-1 | NA | CASSPPAGSSTGELFF | TGCGCCAGCAGCCCCCCTGCAGGATCCTCCACCGGGGAGCTGTTTTTT
TRBJ2-5 | NA | TRBV7-7 | TRBD1 | CASSLVTGGRETQYF | TGTGCCAGCAGCTTAGTTACAGGGGGCCGGGAGACCCAGTACTTC
TRBJ2-7 | NA | TRBV7-3 | NA | CASSGRSSYEQYF | TGTGCCAGCAGCGGCCGCAGCTCCTACGAGCAGTACTTC
TRBJ2-7 | few | TRBV7-9 | TRBD1 | CASSGQGDYEQYF | TGTGCCAGCAGCGGACAGGGCGACTACGAGCAGTACTTC
TRBJ1-6 | NA | TRBV5-1 | TRBD1 | CASSFGQGASSSPLHF | TGCGCCAGCAGCTTCGGACAGGGGGCTAGTAGTTCACCTCTCCACTTT
TRBJ2-7 | NA | TRBV10-3 | TRBD1 | CAIRIQGVGGEQYF | TGTGCCATCAGGATACAGGGGGTTGGAGGCGAGCAGTACTTC
TRBJ2-7 | NA | TRBV5-1 | TRBD2 | CASSPGLDVSGQYF | TGCGCCAGCAGCCCGGGACTAGACGTAAGTGGGCAGTACTTC
TRBJ2-5 | NA | TRBV6-1 | NA | CARATGSGETQYF | TGTGCCAGGGCGACAGGAAGCGGAGAGACCCAGTACTTC